This T cell receptor beta chain was captured by sequencing in a study of T-cell reconstitution after alpha-beta-depleted transplantation in children (dated by TCRdb to the mid-2010s). Regarding the research as a whole: T-cell immune reconstitution after TCRalphabeta/CD19-depleted allogeneic hematopoietic cell transplantation in children was quantitatively tracked in the study by means of TCR repertoire profiling.

The library relied on PCR. The data were produced on an Illumina HiSeq 2500. TCR libraries were prepared with molecular barcoding, using unique molecular identifiers to normalize TCRbeta repertoire quantification. The raw public data were reprocessed by TCRdb itself: fastp quality trimming at Q25, MiXCR clonotype calling, in-frame beta chains only. When rows share a CDR3 protein, they turn into one entry using the most common DNA and genes. Across this sample there are roughly 7,000 distinct CDR3 sequences, with around 16% seen only once. The top ten constitute more than 14% of the sample. The treatment or condition tag for this specimen amounts to: allogeneic hematopoietic cell transplantation with graft depleted of TCRalphabeta T cells and CD19 B cells. The transplant recipients were children given TCRalphabeta/CD19-depleted allogeneic hematopoietic cell grafts. This clonotype was detected ten times or more. This receptor's antigen is unknown. No much larger clone is present one base from it, and per-base qualities are unavailable.

V loses 1 base at its end and J loses 3 bases; junction bases beyond the gene matches: 3. From the germline V gene, CDR1 is SGHTA and CDR2 is FQGNSA. The CDR3 goes from the cysteine to the phenylalanine over 15 residues. Just the 45-base CDR3 DNA is kept, in frame starting at base 1. General study outcomes and caveats: Hyperexpanded clone frequencies declined over subsequent months; after one year, T-cell counts and TCRbeta diversity were mostly attributed to newly produced T cells. The apparently early recovery of alphabetaT-cell counts about two months after transplant reportedly depended on only several hundred rapidly expanded clones that came from non-depleted graft cells. In some patients, the high TCRbeta diversity seen at day 60 was put down to recipient T cells and intrathymic progenitors that had survived conditioning.

The specimen comprised PBMCs, sampled before TCRalphabeta/CD19-depleted stem cell transplant. This receptor was taken from a boy aged 2 to 9 with acute lymphoblastic leukemia, due to receive a stem cell transplant. The rearrangement combines TRBV7-2 with TRBJ2-7; 10 central bases correspond to TRBD2. The nucleotide sequence reads TGTGCCAGCAGCTTAGGGGCTAGCGGGGGCTACGAGCAGTACTTC. The resulting protein is CASSLGASGGYEQYF.